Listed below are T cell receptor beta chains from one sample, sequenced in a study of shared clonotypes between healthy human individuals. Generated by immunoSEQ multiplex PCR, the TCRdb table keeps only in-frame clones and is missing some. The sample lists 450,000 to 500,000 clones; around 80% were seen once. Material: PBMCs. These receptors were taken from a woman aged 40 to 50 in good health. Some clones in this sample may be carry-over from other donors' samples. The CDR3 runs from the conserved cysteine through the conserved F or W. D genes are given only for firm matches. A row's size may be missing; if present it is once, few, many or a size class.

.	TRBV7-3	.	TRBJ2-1	TGTGCCAGCAGCTTCCGGGCCGACCGCGAGCAGTTCTTC	CASSFRADREQFF
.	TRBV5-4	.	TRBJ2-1	TGTGCCAGCAGCACACGACCAAGTACGGCTGAGCAGTTCTTC	CASSTRPSTAEQFF
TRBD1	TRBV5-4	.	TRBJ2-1	TGTGCCAGCAGCTCGGACAGGGCCTCCTACAATGAGCAGTTCTTC	CASSSDRASYNEQFF
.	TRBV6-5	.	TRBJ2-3	TGTGCCAGCAGTAGAGGGAGTCGGTCAGATACGCAGTATTTT	CASSRGSRSDTQYF
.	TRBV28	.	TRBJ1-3	TGTGCCAGCAGTTTAAGCAGGGCTGGAGGAAACACCATATATTTT	CASSLSRAGGNTIYF
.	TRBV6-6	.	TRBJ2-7	TGTGCCAGCAGTTTACTAGCTGGCTACGAGCAGTACTTC	CASSLLAGYEQYF
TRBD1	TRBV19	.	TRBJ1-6	TGTGCCAGTAGTTCCCAGGGGGGCGCAGGAAATTCACCCCTCCACTTT	CASSSQGGAGNSPLHF
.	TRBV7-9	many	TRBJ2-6	TGTGCCAGTGGGCATCCCGGGGCCAACGTCCTGACTTTC	CASGHPGANVLTF
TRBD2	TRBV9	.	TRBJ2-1	TGTGCCAGCAGCGTAGGGACTAGCGGCTTTTCCTACAATGAGCAGTTCTTC	CASSVGTSGFSYNEQFF
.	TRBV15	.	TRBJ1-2	TGTGCCACCAGCAGGAGCAGGGACGGAGGCTACACCTTC	CATSRSRDGGYTF
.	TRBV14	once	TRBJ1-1	TGTGCCAGCAGCCAAGGCCCCCGGGACCGTGGTTCGTCTGAAGCTTTCTTT	CASSQGPRDRGSSEAFF
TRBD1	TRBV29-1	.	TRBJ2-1	TGCAGCGCGACACAGGGGGCAAGCGTGGATGAGCAGTTCTTC	CSATQGASVDEQFF
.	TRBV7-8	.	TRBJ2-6	TGTGCCAGCAGCCAAATCCATTACCCACAAAGTCGGGCCAACGTCCTGACTTTC	CASSQIHYPQSRANVLTF
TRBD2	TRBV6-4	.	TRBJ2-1	TGTGCCAGCAGTGTGGAAGCGGGAGGCTACAATGAGCAGTTCTTC	CASSVEAGGYNEQFF
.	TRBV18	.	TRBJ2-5	TGTGCCAGCTCACCAGGGACGGACTTCAAGACCCAGTACTTC	CASSPGTDFKTQYF
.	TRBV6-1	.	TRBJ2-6	TGTGCCAGCAGGACCCACACAGGGCCAGCCAACGTCCTGACTTTC	CASRTHTGPANVLTF
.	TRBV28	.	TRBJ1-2	TGTGCCAGCAGTTTAGGCCACGGAACCTATGGCTACACCTTC	CASSLGHGTYGYTF
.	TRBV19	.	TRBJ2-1	TGTGCCAGTAGTCCTCAGAGCCCCCACTACAATGAGCAGTTCTTC	CASSPQSPHYNEQFF
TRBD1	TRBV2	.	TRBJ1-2	TGTGCCAGCAGTGCAGTGACAGGGGATGGTAACTATGGCTACACCTTC	CASSAVTGDGNYGYTF
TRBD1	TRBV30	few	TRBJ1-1	TGTGCCTGGACAGGGGGCTACGCTGAAGCTTTCTTT	CAWTGGYAEAFF
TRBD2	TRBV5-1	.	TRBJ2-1	TGCGCCAGCAGCCCCTCAACCGGGAGGGGAGGGTACAATGAGCAGTTCTTC	CASSPSTGRGGYNEQFF
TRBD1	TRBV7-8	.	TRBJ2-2	TGTGCCAGCAGCCCGCAGGGGGCCCGGGGTGGCGGGGAGCTGTTTTTT	CASSPQGARGGGELFF
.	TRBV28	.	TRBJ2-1	TGTGCCAGCAGTTTAGCGGGAAGGACCTACAATGAGCAGTTCTTC	CASSLAGRTYNEQFF
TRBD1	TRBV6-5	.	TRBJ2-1	TGTGCCAGCAGTTACATGGCAGGGGGAAGCTATGAGCAGTTCTTC	CASSYMAGGSYEQFF
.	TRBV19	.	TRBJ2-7	TGTGCCAGTAGTATAAGGTGGGGGATGAGCTCCTACGAGCAGTACTTC	CASSIRWGMSSYEQYF
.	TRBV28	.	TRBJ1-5	TGTGCCAGCAGTTCGATTCCAGGGCGTAGCAATCAGCCCCAGCATTTT	CASSSIPGRSNQPQHF
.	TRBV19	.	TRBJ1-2	TGTGCCAGTAGTATAACTAACTATGGCTACACCTTC	CASSITNYGYTF
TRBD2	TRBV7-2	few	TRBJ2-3	TGTGCCAGCAGCTTAGCGTTCGGGACTAGCGCAGATACGCAGTATTTT	CASSLAFGTSADTQYF
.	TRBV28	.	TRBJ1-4	.	CASSTSTEKLFF
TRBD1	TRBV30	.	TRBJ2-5	TGTGCCTGGAGTGGGTTCAGGGGGCGAGAGACCCAGTACTTC	CAWSGFRGRETQYF
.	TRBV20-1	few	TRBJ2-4	TGCAGTGCTCAAAGTGGGGGAATTCAGTACTTC	CSAQSGGIQYF
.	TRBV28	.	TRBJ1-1	TGTGCCAGCAGTTTTAGGGGGAACACTGAAGCTTTCTTT	CASSFRGNTEAFF
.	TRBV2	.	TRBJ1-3	TGTGCCAGCAGTCAGACAGCCTACTCTGGAAACACCATATATTTT	CASSQTAYSGNTIYF
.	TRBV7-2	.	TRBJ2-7	TGTGCCAGCAGCTCCGACCGCAATACCTACGAGCAGTACTTC	CASSSDRNTYEQYF
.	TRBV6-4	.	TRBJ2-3	TGTGCCAGCAGTGAAGAGTTGTACACAGATACGCAGTATTTT	CASSEELYTDTQYF
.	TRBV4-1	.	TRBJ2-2	TGCGCCAGCAGCCAACTAATTCAGGGTTTTTGGACCGGGGAGCTGTTTTTT	CASSQLIQGFWTGELFF
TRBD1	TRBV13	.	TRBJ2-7	TGTGCCAGCAGCTTAGCTCCGGACAGGGGCCACGAGCAGTACTTC	CASSLAPDRGHEQYF
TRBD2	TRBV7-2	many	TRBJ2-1	TGTGCCAGCAGCTTTAGCGGGAGCTCCTACAATGAGCAGTTCTTC	CASSFSGSSYNEQFF
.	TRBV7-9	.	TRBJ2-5	TGTGCCAGCAGCCCACAGGGAAGGGAGACCCAGTACTTC	CASSPQGRETQYF